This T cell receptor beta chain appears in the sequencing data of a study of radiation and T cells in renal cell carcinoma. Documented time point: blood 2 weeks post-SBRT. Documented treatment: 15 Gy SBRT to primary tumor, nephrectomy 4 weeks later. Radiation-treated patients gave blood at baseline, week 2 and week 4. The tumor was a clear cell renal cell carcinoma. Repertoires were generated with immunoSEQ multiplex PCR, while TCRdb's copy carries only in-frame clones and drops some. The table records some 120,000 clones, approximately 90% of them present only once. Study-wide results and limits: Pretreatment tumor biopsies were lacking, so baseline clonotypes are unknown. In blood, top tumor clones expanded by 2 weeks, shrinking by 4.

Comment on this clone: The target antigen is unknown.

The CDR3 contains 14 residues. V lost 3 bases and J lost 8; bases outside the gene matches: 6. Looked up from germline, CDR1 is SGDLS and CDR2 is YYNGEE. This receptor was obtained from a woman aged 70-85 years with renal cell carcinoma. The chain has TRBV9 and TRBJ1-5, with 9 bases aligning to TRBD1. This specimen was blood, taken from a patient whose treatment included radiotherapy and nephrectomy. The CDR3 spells CASSEGTGREPQHF. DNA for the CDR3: TGTGCCAGCAGCGAAGGGACAGGGAGGGAGCCCCAGCATTTT.